These 8 T cell receptor beta chains came from one sample sequenced in a study of T cell changes during pregnancy in multiple sclerosis. The protocol was immunoSEQ multiplex PCR, while the TCRdb copy is restricted to in-frame clones and leaves out a portion. The data show around 50,000 clones, around 93% seen once. Sequences were derived from CD8+ T cells from peripheral blood mononuclear cells, sampled in the first trimester of pregnancy. The origin of the receptors is a female donor with multiple sclerosis, enrolled in a pregnancy study.

This chain links TRBV5-6 with TRBJ1-2, with D maybe TRBD1 (5 bases). The germline gives CDR1 SGHDT, CDR2 YYEEEE. The V end was cut by 2 bases, the J end by 8 bases, with 10 bases between. This CDR3 contains 12 residues. CDR3 coding DNA: TGTGCCAGCAGCTTCGGGTCAGGGGGCTACACCTTC. It codes for CASSFGSGGYTF. The full variable domain, completed using reference TRBV5-6 and TRBJ1-2, is DAGVTQSPTHLIKTRGQQVTLRCSPKSGHDTVSWYQQALGQGPQFIFQYYEEEERQRGNFPDRFSGHQFPNYSSELNVNALLLGDSALYLCASSFGSGGYTFGSGTRLTVV.

A single count supports this clone. The chain employs TRBV28 and TRBJ2-7, with TRBD2 identical over 10 bases. Germline trimming cut 8 bases from V and 7 bases from J; bases unmatched to any gene: 11. The CDR3 is made up of 14 amino acids. CDR1 is MDHEN and CDR2 is SYDVKM in the germline V gene. The CDR3 region has the DNA TGTGCCAGCGCCTATGAGCGGGAGGGCGGAGAGCAGTACTTC. Amino acids: CASAYEREGGEQYF.

This chain links TRBV5-4 with TRBJ1-3; perhaps TRBD1 as D (6 bases). Germline V gene sequence: CDR1 SGHNT, CDR2 YYREEE (reference sequence). V dropped 4 bases and J dropped 2 bases, with 22 bases sitting between them. CDR3 size: 18 residues. CDR3 sequence: CASSTGMRGSLTGNTIYF. The CDR3 DNA follows: TGTGCCAGCAGCACCGGGATGAGGGGGTCCCTCACTGGAAACACCATATATTTT.

The chain recombines TRBV19 with TRBJ1-1; the match to TRBD1 covers 7 bases. The trim removed 3 bases at V and 0 bases at J, leaving 4 bases unmatched. CDR1 and CDR2 (germline): LNHDA, SQIVND (reference sequence). The CDR3 length is 15 residues. The CDR3 DNA is TGTGCCAGTAGTATTGGGACAGTTATGAACACTGAAGCTTTCTTT. It encodes CASSIGTVMNTEAFF.

The V and J genes are TRBV5-1 and TRBJ2-1, with 7 bases matching TRBD2. Germline CDR1 is SGHRS and CDR2 is YFSETQ. J gave up 6 bases and V 0 bases, and 6 bases lay outside the gene matches. The CDR3 length is 15 residues. The CDR3, as DNA: TGCGCCAGCAGCTTGGGACTAGCTTTTAGCAATGAGCAGTTCTTC. As protein: CASSLGLAFSNEQFF. Full variable domain (remainder filled in from reference TRBV5-1 and TRBJ2-1): KAGVTQTPRYLIKTRGQQVTLSCSPISGHRSVSWYQQTPGQGLQFLFEYFSETQRNKGNFPGRFSGRQFSNSRSEMNVSTLELGDSALYLCASSLGLAFSNEQFFGPGTRLTVL.

The chain uses TRBV7-9 and TRBJ2-1; D is possibly TRBD2 (5 bases). The length of the CDR3 is 14 residues. CDR1 is SEHNR and CDR2 is FQNEAQ in the germline V gene (reference sequence). Trimming cost V 7 bases and J 4 bases, with 14 bases left between them. The CDR3 reads CASTPSGGYNEQFF. CDR3 bases: TGTGCCAGCACCCCGTCGGGCGGGTACAATGAGCAGTTCTTC.

The rearrangement joins TRBV15 to TRBJ2-7, with D maybe TRBD2 (6 bases). This CDR3 comprises 13 residues. Germline V gives CDR1 LNHNV, CDR2 YYDKDF (reference sequence). Trimming removed 4 bases at V and 1 base at J, with 8 bases between. The CDR3: CATSTGLSYEQYF. As DNA, the CDR3 is TGTGCCACCAGCACGGGACTTTCCTACGAGCAGTACTTC.

The rearrangement joins TRBV29-1 to TRBJ2-1; TRBD2 aligns across 14 bases. V lost 7 bases, J lost 0 bases, and 11 bases stayed unmatched. Germline V gene sequence: CDR1 SQVTM, CDR2 ANQGSEA. The CDR3 extends over 18 amino acids. The CDR3 coding sequence is TGCAGCGCCTCCGGGACTAGCGGGAGCGCTTACTCCTACAATGAGCAGTTCTTC. Encoded protein: CSASGTSGSAYSYNEQFF.